The 2 T cell receptor beta chains listed next were all sequenced from one sample in a study of blood T cell repertoires in COVID-19. TCRdb keeps only in-frame clones here, not all; method: immunoSEQ multiplex PCR. This sample has 200,000 to 250,000 clones; approximately 91% occur once, and the top ten carry less than 3.5%. The sequenced material came from peripheral blood. The receptors were gathered from a woman in her fifties or sixties with acute or convalescent COVID-19.

To note about this clone: Germline is not matched at one junction end, which may reflect a read error. The same CDR3 can be traced to other DNA sequences in this sample. This chain joins TRBV9 and TRBJ2-5; 11 bases fit TRBD2. Per the germline V gene, CDR1 is SGDLS and CDR2 is YYNGEE. The CDR3 sequence is 14 residues long. CDR3 in amino acids: CASSPGTSGETQYF. The CDR3 DNA is TGCGCCAGCAGTCCCGGGACTAGCGGTGAGACCCAGTACTTC.

CDR3: CASSLISGRLYNEQFF. In DNA, the CDR3 is TGTGCCAGCAGCTTGATTAGCGGGAGGCTCTACAATGAGCAGTTCTTC. J is TRBJ2-1 and V is TRBV7-2; 10 nucleotides match TRBD2. Germline CDR1 is SGHTA and CDR2 is FQGNSA. This CDR3 is 16 amino acids long. V was pared by 3 bases and J by 3 bases, with 5 bases of the junction left unmatched.